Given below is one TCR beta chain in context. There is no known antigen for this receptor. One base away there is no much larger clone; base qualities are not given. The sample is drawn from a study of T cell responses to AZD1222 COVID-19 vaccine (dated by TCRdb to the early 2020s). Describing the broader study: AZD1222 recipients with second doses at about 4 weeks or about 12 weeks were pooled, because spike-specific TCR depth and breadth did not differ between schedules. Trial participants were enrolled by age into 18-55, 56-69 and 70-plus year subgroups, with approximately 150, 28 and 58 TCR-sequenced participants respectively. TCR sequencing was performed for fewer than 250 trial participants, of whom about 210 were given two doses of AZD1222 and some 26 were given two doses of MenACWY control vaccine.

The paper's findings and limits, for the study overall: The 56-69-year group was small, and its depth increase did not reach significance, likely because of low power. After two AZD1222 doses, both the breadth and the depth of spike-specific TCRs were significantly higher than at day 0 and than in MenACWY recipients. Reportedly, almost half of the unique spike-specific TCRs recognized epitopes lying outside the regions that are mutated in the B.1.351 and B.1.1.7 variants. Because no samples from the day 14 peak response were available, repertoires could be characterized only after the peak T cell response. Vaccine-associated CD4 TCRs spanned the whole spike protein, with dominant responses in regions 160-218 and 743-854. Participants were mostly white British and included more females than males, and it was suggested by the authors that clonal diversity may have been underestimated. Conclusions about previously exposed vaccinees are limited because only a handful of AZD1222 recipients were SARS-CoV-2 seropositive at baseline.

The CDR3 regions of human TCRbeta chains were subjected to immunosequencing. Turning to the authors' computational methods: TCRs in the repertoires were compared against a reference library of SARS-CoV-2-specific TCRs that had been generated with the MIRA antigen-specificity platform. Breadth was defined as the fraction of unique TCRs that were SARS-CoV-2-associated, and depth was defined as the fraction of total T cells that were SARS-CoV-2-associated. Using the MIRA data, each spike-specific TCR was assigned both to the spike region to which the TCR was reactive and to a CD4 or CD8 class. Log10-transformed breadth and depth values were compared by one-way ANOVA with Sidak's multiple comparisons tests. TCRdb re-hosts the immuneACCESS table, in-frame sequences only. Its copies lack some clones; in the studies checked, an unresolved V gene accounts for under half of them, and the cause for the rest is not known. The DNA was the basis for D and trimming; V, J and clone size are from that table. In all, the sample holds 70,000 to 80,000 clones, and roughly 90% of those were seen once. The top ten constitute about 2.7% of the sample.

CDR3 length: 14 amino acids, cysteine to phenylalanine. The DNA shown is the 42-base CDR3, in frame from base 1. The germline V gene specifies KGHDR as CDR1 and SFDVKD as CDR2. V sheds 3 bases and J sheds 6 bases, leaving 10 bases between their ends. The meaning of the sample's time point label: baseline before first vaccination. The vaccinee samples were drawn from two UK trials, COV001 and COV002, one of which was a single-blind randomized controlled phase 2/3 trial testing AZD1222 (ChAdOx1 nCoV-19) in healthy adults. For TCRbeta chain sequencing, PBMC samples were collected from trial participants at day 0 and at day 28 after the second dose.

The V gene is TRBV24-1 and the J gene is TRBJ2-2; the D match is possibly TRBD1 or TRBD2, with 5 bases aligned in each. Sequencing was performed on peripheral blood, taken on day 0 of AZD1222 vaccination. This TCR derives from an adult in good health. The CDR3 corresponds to CATSDGTWAGELFF. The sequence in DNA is TGTGCCACCAGTGATGGGACCTGGGCCGGGGAGCTGTTTTTT.